This is a list of T cell receptor beta chains from one sample in a study of T cells in tuberculosis. Clones were read by immunoSEQ multiplex PCR, and TCRdb kept only the in-frame ones, dropping some. The data contain 40,000 or so clones, roughly 94% of them singletons. The sample in question was PBMCs, obtained at tuberculosis diagnosis. These receptors were taken from an adult with tuberculosis. Each CDR3 is given with its conserved first and last residue. D genes are given only for firm matches. Clone size is not always given. Where it is, it says once, few, many or a class for expanded clones.

cdr3_nt | cdr3_aa | j_call | v_call | d_call | clone_size
TGTGCCAGCAGTGAGGTGACAGGGTGGGTTCGTGGCTACACCTTC | CASSEVTGWVRGYTF | TRBJ1-2 | TRBV6-1 | TRBD1 | .
TGCGCCAGCAGCTTGGGGGACTCTTTGGGGAGGTTCGAGCAGTACTTC | CASSLGDSLGRFEQYF | TRBJ2-7 | TRBV5-1 | . | .
TGTGCCAGCAGTCCCTATGATCGGAACATTCAGTACTTC | CASSPYDRNIQYF | TRBJ2-4 | TRBV6-5 | . | .
TGTGCCAGCTCACCTGCGGACAGGCGGACCGGGGAGCTGTTTTTT | CASSPADRRTGELFF | TRBJ2-2 | TRBV18 | TRBD1 | .
TGCAGTGCTAACCCCGGGGGGGAGCTGTTTTTT | CSANPGGELFF | TRBJ2-2 | TRBV20-1 | . | .
TGTGCCAGCAGCTTGGACAGGGGGCGACAGAACCACTTC | CASSLDRGRQNHF | TRBJ1-2 | TRBV7-8 | TRBD1 | .
TGTGCCAGCAGTGTGACAGGAACCGGGGAGCTGTTTTTT | CASSVTGTGELFF | TRBJ2-2 | TRBV6-4 | . | once
TGTGCTAGTGATCAGGGGGCCAAAAAAGTTAACACCATATATTTT | CASDQGAKKVNTIYF | TRBJ1-3 | TRBV12-5 | TRBD1 | .
TGTGCCAGCAGCGTAAAGGGAGGATCACCCCTCCACTTT | CASSVKGGSPLHF | TRBJ1-6 | TRBV9 | . | few
TGTGCCAGCAGTGTAGCGGTCGGACCACGTGGGTTGGGCGAGCAGTACTTC | CASSVAVGPRGLGEQYF | TRBJ2-7 | TRBV25-1 | . | .
TGCGCCAGCAGCCTCAGGGTAACCTCTGGGGCCAACGTCCTGACTTTC | CASSLRVTSGANVLTF | TRBJ2-6 | TRBV5-1 | . | .
TGCGCCAGCAGCTTGGCCCCGGGGAACACTGAAGCTTTCTTT | CASSLAPGNTEAFF | TRBJ1-1 | TRBV5-1 | . | once
TGTGCCAGCAGCGCCACAGGGGGATCTAATTCACCCCTCCACTTT | CASSATGGSNSPLHF | TRBJ1-6 | TRBV7-3 | TRBD1 | .
TGTGCCAGCAGTGGGGTACAGGGGCACACTGAAGCTTTCTTT | CASSGVQGHTEAFF | TRBJ1-1 | TRBV6-1 | TRBD1 | .
TGTGCCAGCAGTGCCACTAGCGGGGGGGCCAACTACAATGAGCAGTTCTTC | CASSATSGGANYNEQFF | TRBJ2-1 | TRBV6-1 | TRBD2 | once
TGTGCCTGGAGTGATGGGACAGCTAATTCACCCCTCCACTTT | CAWSDGTANSPLHF | TRBJ1-6 | TRBV30 | TRBD1 | .
TGTGCCAGCAGTGAGGGTATAGCGGGGGGTTCGGATACGCAGTATTTT | CASSEGIAGGSDTQYF | TRBJ2-3 | TRBV2 | TRBD2 | once
TGTGCCAGCAGTGTTTTAAGGGGGCTCAACGAGCAGTACTTC | CASSVLRGLNEQYF | TRBJ2-7 | TRBV2 | TRBD1 | .
TGTGCCAGCAGCTTGGCCGGGAACACTGAAGCTTTCTTT | CASSLAGNTEAFF | TRBJ1-1 | TRBV5-6 | . | .
TGTGCCAGCAGCTTAGGAATTCCTGCCGGAACAGGCAATGAGCAGTTCTTC | CASSLGIPAGTGNEQFF | TRBJ2-1 | TRBV7-2 | . | .
TGTGCCAGCAGCTTACGGGGGGCAGGTGAAGCTTTCTTT | CASSLRGAGEAFF | TRBJ1-1 | TRBV5-8 | . | .
TGTGCCAGCAGACAGGGGGCATTGCAGCCCCAGCATTTT | CASRQGALQPQHF | TRBJ1-5 | TRBV2 | TRBD1 | .
TGTGCCAGCGGAAGTAGCGGGGTTAGCACAGATACGCAGTATTTT | CASGSSGVSTDTQYF | TRBJ2-3 | TRBV7-2 | TRBD2 | .
TGCGCCAGCAGCTTGAGTGCGGGGGGCTTGAACGAGCAGTACTTC | CASSLSAGGLNEQYF | TRBJ2-7 | TRBV5-1 | TRBD2 | .
TGTGCCAGCAGCTCGACAGGGGTCGGGTACGAGCAGTACTTC | CASSSTGVGYEQYF | TRBJ2-7 | TRBV11-3 | TRBD1 | .
TGTGCCAGCAGTAACCCGGGACACCTCTCTGGGGCCAACGTCCTGACTTTC | CASSNPGHLSGANVLTF | TRBJ2-6 | TRBV2 | . | .
TGTGCCAGTAGTATAGTAGGGCCGGCGGGAGAGCAGTACTTC | CASSIVGPAGEQYF | TRBJ2-7 | TRBV19 | . | .
TGTGCCAGCAGTTGGCAGGGGTCGAACACTGAAGCTTTCTTT | CASSWQGSNTEAFF | TRBJ1-1 | TRBV28 | . | once
TGCGCCAGCAGCTTGAGGGAGACCTATGGCTACACCTTC | CASSLRETYGYTF | TRBJ1-2 | TRBV5-1 | . | .
TGCGCCAGCAGCTTAGGGAGCACTGGGGCCAACGTCCTGACTTTC | CASSLGSTGANVLTF | TRBJ2-6 | TRBV5-1 | . | .
TGCGCCAGCAGCGTGACAGGGTTCACTGAAGCTTTCTTT | CASSVTGFTEAFF | TRBJ1-1 | TRBV5-1 | TRBD1 | .
TGTGCCAGCAGTGATGCAGGCAGGGCATGGTTCAATGAGCAGTTCTTC | CASSDAGRAWFNEQFF | TRBJ2-1 | TRBV25-1 | . | .
TGTGCCAGCAGCGTAGGGGTAGCGGGGGTGCAAGAGACCCAGTACTTC | CASSVGVAGVQETQYF | TRBJ2-5 | TRBV9 | TRBD2 | .
TGTGCCAGCACCCAAGATCGGACAGGGAACACTGAAGCTTTCTTT | CASTQDRTGNTEAFF | TRBJ1-1 | TRBV7-9 | TRBD1 | .
TGTGCCTGGAATAACCGGGACAGGGGTCTTCGGCACTATGGCTACACCTTC | CAWNNRDRGLRHYGYTF | TRBJ1-2 | TRBV30 | TRBD1 | .
TGCGCCAGCAGCTTGTCACCCGTAAGACAGTTTAATTCACCCCTCCACTTT | CASSLSPVRQFNSPLHF | TRBJ1-6 | TRBV5-1 | . | .
TGTGCCAGCAGCCTACACTGGGCAGGGGTCAGCAATCAGCCCCAGCATTTT | CASSLHWAGVSNQPQHF | TRBJ1-5 | TRBV5-5 | . | .
TGCGCCAAGACAGGGTGTCAGCCCCAGCATTTT | CAKTGCQPQHF | TRBJ1-5 | TRBV5-1 | TRBD1 | .
TGTGCCAGCAGCTTGGGTCTAGCGGGGGGGCTAGGCACAGATACGCAGTATTTT | CASSLGLAGGLGTDTQYF | TRBJ2-3 | TRBV5-4 | TRBD2 | few
TGTGCCAGCAGCAGACGGGGGGCTCTACCGCCCCAGCATTTT | CASSRRGALPPQHF | TRBJ1-5 | TRBV5-4 | . | .
TGTGCCAGCAGTTACCTAGAGGCGTTCAATGAGCAGTTCTTC | CASSYLEAFNEQFF | TRBJ2-1 | TRBV6-6 | . | once